The 11 T cell receptor beta chains in this list originate from one sample, sequenced in a study of T cells expressing NK-cell markers (dated by TCRdb to about 2020). Libraries were prepared through 5' RACE. The reads were generated on an Illumina HiSeq 2000. TCRdb reprocessed the raw reads; every CDR3 protein sequence is a single record, and DNA is not supplied. The sample table on file contains roughly 390,000 distinct CDR3 sequences. Jointly, the top ten make up roughly a tenth of the sample. The sequenced sample consisted of blood T cells: a sorted CD56 or NKG2C T cell subset, CD4+ or CD8+ T cells, or bulk PBMC T cells (not recorded which). The receptors here all came from a woman between 50 and 59 years old in good health. Donor details come from another sample of the same person, matched by shared clones.

J is TRBJ2-2 and V is TRBV4-2; absent DNA, TCRdb's TRBD1 call cannot be checked. The V gene's germline CDR1 is LGHNA and CDR2 YNFKEQ. The CDR3 consists of 15 residues. CDR3: CASSQQDRGAGELFF.

The chain uses TRBV20-1 and TRBJ1-2. The CDR3 spans 15 residues. The germline gives CDR1 DFQATT, CDR2 SNEGSKA (reference sequence). This chain's CDR3 is CSAIGRRQSNYGYTF.

This sequence joins TRBV7-2 and TRBJ2-3; TCRdb gives TRBD2 as the D gene, but with no DNA this cannot be confirmed. The length of the CDR3 is 16 residues. Germline CDR1 SGHTA, CDR2 FQGNSA. CDR3 protein: CASSSIAGPSTDTQYF.

The chain is built from TRBV4-1 and TRBJ2-1. The CDR3 sequence is 16 residues long. CDR1 MGHRA and CDR2 YSYEKL come from the germline V gene. The CDR3: CASKPGFGKSDNEQFF.

CDR3 sequence reads: CASSPRPSAYEQYF. This sequence joins TRBV25-1 and TRBJ2-7. The CDR3 covers 14 residues. CDR1 and CDR2 (germline): MGHDK, SYGVNS.

This chain joins TRBV7-2 and TRBJ2-7; the TRBD1 assignment by TCRdb is unverifiable without DNA. This CDR3 region has 15 residues. Germline CDR1 is SGHTA and CDR2 is FQGNSA. The CDR3 loop reads CASSFGQGLNYEQYF.

The chain recombines TRBV11-3 with TRBJ1-1; TCRdb gives TRBD1 as the D gene, but with no DNA this cannot be confirmed. The CDR3 consists of 14 residues. The V gene's germline CDR1 is SGHNT and CDR2 YENEEA. The CDR3 region is CASSFPRGKGEAFF.

CDR3 amino acids: CASSFIINTGELFF. The chain combines TRBV7-9 with TRBJ2-2. The CDR3 has 14 amino acids. Germline V gene data show CDR1 as SEHNR and CDR2 as FQNEAQ (reference sequence).

The J gene is TRBJ2-7, the V gene TRBV18; TCRdb gives TRBD1 as the D gene, but with no DNA this cannot be confirmed. CDR1 and CDR2 from the germline V gene are KGHSH and LQKENI. CDR3 size: 14 residues. CDR3 protein: CASSPQQGVGEQYF.

The V call is TRBV7-9, the J call TRBJ2-3; TCRdb indicates TRBD2, and absent DNA this call remains unverified. Per the germline V gene, CDR1 is SEHNR and CDR2 is FQNEAQ (reference sequence). The CDR3 length is 18 residues. The chain's CDR3 is CASSSRLGTSGSPDTQYF.

The V and J genes are TRBV27 and TRBJ2-3. This CDR3 has 15 amino acids. The germline gives CDR1 MNHEY, CDR2 SMNVEV (reference sequence). CDR3 protein: CASSLRRSGTDTQYF.